Each of the 16 T cell receptor beta chains below was sequenced from the same sample in a study of identifying expanded T cells in peripheral blood. TCRdb's table, derived via immunoSEQ multiplex PCR, lists solely in-frame clones and lacks some. This sample has tens of thousands of clones, with approximately 86% found just once. Material: blood. Source of these receptors: a person aged 18 to 75 in good health.

The chain has TRBV15 and TRBJ1-2, with D possibly being TRBD1 (6 bases). Deletions cut 0 bases from V and 4 bases from J, with 9 bases between. This CDR3 contains 14 residues. Germline values: CDR1 LNHNV, CDR2 YYDKDF (reference sequence). CDR3 residues: CATSREQGTYGYTF. Written as DNA, the CDR3 is TGTGCCACCAGCAGAGAACAGGGCACCTATGGCTACACCTTC.

The chain is built from TRBV7-8 and TRBJ2-1; 12 positions match TRBD2. The CDR3 loop spans 15 amino acids. The V segment lost 3 bases and the J segment 6 bases; nucleotides outside the gene matches: 3. Germline lookup yields CDR1 SGHVS and CDR2 FQNEAQ. The CDR3 loop is CASSFLAGGVNEQFF. The CDR3 region has the DNA TGTGCCAGCAGCTTTCTAGCGGGGGGGGTCAATGAGCAGTTCTTC.

This clone is a singleton in its sample. This chain joins TRBV19 and TRBJ2-3, with D possibly TRBD1 on 6 matching bases. Trimming removed 0 bases from V and 10 bases from J, with 11 bases in between. Germline values: CDR1 LNHDA, CDR2 SQIVND (reference sequence). The length of the CDR3 is 13 residues. The CDR3 coding sequence is TGTGCCAGTAGTATAGATATTGGACAGCCGCAGTATTTT. This encodes CASSIDIGQPQYF.

The chain links TRBV27 to TRBJ2-5; unclear D gene. The CDR3 has 13 residues. The V and J ends lost 5 bases and 3 bases respectively, with 10 bases between them. Per the germline V gene, CDR1 is MNHEY and CDR2 is SMNVEV (reference sequence). CDR3 nucleotides: TGTGCCAGCAGTCCCTACGAGGAAGAGACCCAGTACTTC. Its translation: CASSPYEEETQYF.

The rearrangement links TRBV29-1 to TRBJ1-2; 10 bases are shared with TRBD1. Germline V CDR1 and CDR2: SQVTM, ANQGSEA. The J segment lost 4 bases and the V segment lost 3 bases, leaving 2 bases of the junction unmatched. There are 13 residues in the CDR3. This CDR3 reads CSVEGQGTYGYTF. CDR3 nucleotide sequence: TGCAGCGTTGAGGGACAGGGGACCTATGGCTACACCTTC.

CDR3 DNA sequence: TGCGCCAGCAGCTTGGTAGCAGGCGCCGAAGCTTTCTTT. It encodes CASSLVAGAEAFF. The rearrangement uses TRBV5-1 and TRBJ1-1; D call uncertain. CDR1 and CDR2 from the germline V gene are SGHRS and YFSETQ. V dropped 0 bases and J dropped 8 bases, with 11 bases sitting between them. The CDR3 has 13 residues.

Comment on this clone: This same CDR3 is encoded by further DNA sequences in the sample. V gene TRBV18 combines with J gene TRBJ1-1; D is ambiguous. The V end lost 1 base, the J end lost 2 bases, and 5 bases lay between the germline ends. CDR1 and CDR2 (germline): KGHSH, LQKENI. The CDR3 spans 13 residues. CDR3 in DNA: TGTGCCAGCTCACCACAGGGAAACACTGAAGCTTTCTTT. It codes for CASSPQGNTEAFF. Full variable domain (outside the CDR3, taken from reference TRBV18 and TRBJ1-1): NAGVMQNPRHLVRRRGQEARLRCSPMKGHSHVYWYRQLPEEGLKFMVYLQKENIIDESGMPKERFSAEFPKEGPSILRIQQVVRGDSAAYFCASSPQGNTEAFFGQGTRLTVV.

The J gene is TRBJ1-5, the V gene TRBV15; D possibly corresponds to TRBD1 (6 bases). The V and J ends lost 0 bases and 13 bases respectively, with 19 bases between them. There are 15 residues in the CDR3. Germline loops: CDR1 LNHNV, CDR2 YYDKDF (reference sequence). CDR3 nucleotide sequence: TGTGCCACCAGCAGAGATCCAGGGGCCCCGGGAGGACAGCATTTT. This sequence encodes CATSRDPGAPGGQHF.

CDR3 residues: CASSWAGTSANNEQFF. In DNA form, the CDR3 reads TGTGCCAGCAGCTGGGCGGGGACTAGCGCTAACAATGAGCAGTTCTTC. The V call is TRBV11-3, the J call TRBJ2-1; 10 bases align to TRBD2. V gave up 4 bases and J gave up 5 bases; unmatched junction bases: 8. Germline V lookup: CDR1 SGHNT, CDR2 YENEEA. This CDR3 has 16 residues.

The gene calls are TRBV30 and TRBJ1-6; 7 positions agree with TRBD1. Trimming cost V 4 bases and J 12 bases; bases outside gene matches: 9. CDR3 length: 13 amino acids. CDR1 is GTSNPN and CDR2 is SVGIG in the germline V gene (reference sequence). DNA for the CDR3: TGTGCCTGGACTCCGACAGGGCGGGGACCCCTCCACTTT. Protein sequence: CAWTPTGRGPLHF.

The gene calls are TRBV10-3 and TRBJ2-5, with D hard to call. The V gene lost 0 bases and the J gene lost 4 bases, with 12 bases spanning the gap. The CDR3 spans 15 residues. Germline V gene lookup returns CDR1 ENHRY and CDR2 SYGVKD. CDR3 sequence reads: CAISESSIGIETQYF. DNA for the CDR3: TGTGCCATCAGTGAGTCGTCGATCGGTATAGAGACCCAGTACTTC.

This chain links TRBV27 with TRBJ2-7, with D unclear. Trimming removed 2 bases from V and 7 bases from J, with 15 bases in between. Per the germline V gene, CDR1 is MNHEY and CDR2 is SMNVEV (reference sequence). The CDR3 spans 14 residues. The CDR3 DNA is TGTGCCAGCAGTTTAGGGCCAGCTTTTTGGGAGCAGTACTTC. Translated: CASSLGPAFWEQYF.

This clone showed up just a few times. The genes are TRBV5-5 and TRBJ1-2, with D perhaps matching TRBD1 (6 bases). Trimming left V 0 bases short and J 8 bases short, with 11 bases between. Germline V gene data show CDR1 as SGHKS and CDR2 as YYEKEE (reference sequence). This CDR3 has 13 residues. The CDR3 reads CASSLGQVGGYTF. The CDR3 nucleotides read TGTGCCAGCAGCTTGGGACAGGTCGGGGGCTACACCTTC.

The genes are TRBV6-1 and TRBJ1-2, with D maybe TRBD1 (6 bases). Deletions cut 2 bases from V and 3 bases from J, with 10 bases between. Germline values: CDR1 MNHNS, CDR2 SASEGT. There are 14 residues in the CDR3. The chain's CDR3 is CASSEQGTYYGYTF. The CDR3 DNA sequence: TGTGCCAGCAGTGAACAGGGGACATACTATGGCTACACCTTC.

The gene calls are TRBV6-6 and TRBJ2-7; 12 bases are shared with TRBD1. V was pared by 6 bases and J by 3 bases, with 6 bases of the junction left unmatched. The CDR3 loop spans 15 amino acids. Per the germline V gene, CDR1 is MNHNY and CDR2 is SVGAGI (reference sequence). CDR3 region: CASRTGTGGLYEQYF. The CDR3 nucleotides are TGTGCCAGCAGGACCGGGACAGGGGGCCTCTACGAGCAGTACTTC.

The V gene is TRBV10-2, the J gene TRBJ2-1; D is unclear. This CDR3 is built from 15 residues. Trimming shortened V by 3 bases and J by 2 bases, and 11 bases separated the two germline ends. CDR1 is WSHSY, CDR2 SAAADI, per germline. The CDR3 DNA follows: TGCGCCAGCAGTGATTTGGCAAGCCCCTACAATGAGCAGTTCTTC. Translating gives CASSDLASPYNEQFF.